This TCR beta chain was retrieved from a study of cytomegalovirus exposure and HLA in healthy donors. Study outcomes and limitations: Overall, roughly 170 TCR beta chains were annotated as cytomegalovirus-associated. TRBV6-2, TRBV6-3 and some other V segments were unresolvable in 87-base-pair reads.

V lost 3 bases to trimming and J lost 4 bases, with 17 bases between them. This CDR3 has 16 residues. Germline V gene data show CDR1 as MNHNY and CDR2 as SVGAGI (reference sequence). Unrecorded immune exposures were likely, despite nominal health at sampling. PCR amplification relied on 60 Vbeta primers (plus 13 Jbeta primers). As handled by the study authors: It was a later analysis that counted roughly 79 million unique TCR beta chains, of which 8.5 million to 12 million were shared. Here immunoSEQ multiplex PCR was the method, and the copy in TCRdb shows in-frame clones only, minus some. V and J calls and clone size are as listed in that table; D and trimming were resolved from the DNA. Here the sample table reports 150,000 to 200,000 clones. A remark on this clone: Its antigen is as yet unknown.

The sample comprised PBMCs. This clonotype originated in a woman aged 55-70 years in good health and CMV-seronegative. The chain joins TRBV6-6 to TRBJ2-3; TRBD2 is a possible D gene (5 bases). CDR3 sequence reads: CASSYGFGMGPDTQYF. The CDR3 nucleotides read TGTGCCAGCAGTTATGGTTTCGGGATGGGCCCAGATACGCAGTATTTT.